This T cell receptor (beta chain) is from a study of blood T cell repertoires in COVID-19 (dated by TCRdb to between 2020 and 2021). About the full investigation: Samples covering the acute and convalescent phases of COVID-19 were provided by collaborators in the United States, Italy and Spain. Where available, HLA class I and class II types were taken from metadata supplied by the sample provider and were not determined by assay-based typing. The material from the prospective study consisted of cDNA or gDNA derived from T cells, B-cell-depleted T cells, or PBMCs. Sample metadata almost always included a de-identified subject ID, COVID-19 status, age in years and sex. Subjects who had been exposed to COVID-19, were actively infected with it, or had recovered from it provided the deeply sampled blood TCRbeta repertoires that made up the dataset. The samples were drawn from the first 160 participants of the ongoing ImmuneRACE study and from some 1,300 subjects provided by 6 global collaborators. A freely available public database, intended as a resource for researchers studying the immune response to SARS-CoV-2, is where the repertoires were released.

TCRbeta CDR3 regions were amplified from genomic DNA by means of the immunoSEQ Assay, a bias-controlled multiplex PCR. In the original analysis: The number of nucleated cells in each sample was estimated by amplification of reference gene primers within the assay. To quantify the absolute abundance of each unique TCRbeta CDR3 rearrangement, sequence reads were collapsed and filtered. For each sample, productive Simpson clonality was calculated as the square root of Simpson's diversity index over productive rearrangements. This is the immuneACCESS table as TCRdb keeps it, with only in-frame sequences that have V and J called. A part of the clones is gone; compared with another copy, unresolved V genes explain less than half, and the rest is unexplained. V and J calls plus clone size are reproduced from that table; the DNA served to infer D and trimming. This sample gives about 180,000 clones in total; approximately 89% of them show up just once. The ten largest clones take up roughly 4.2% of the sample.

The paper's findings and limits, for the study overall: Clinical and demographic metadata were provided uncurated, with the amount varying by source and participant.

Each collaborating institution followed its own protocols to collect whole blood in K2EDTA tubes. For TCRbeta analysis, collaborators shipped samples as frozen whole blood, isolated PBMCs, or DNA extracted from either of those sample types. CDR1 SEHNR and CDR2 FQNEAQ were looked up in the germline V gene (reference sequence). V is shortened by 3 bases, J by 6 bases, and the region joining them spans 14 bases. There are 15 amino acids in the CDR3, from cysteine to phenylalanine inclusive. Only the CDR3 region is kept as DNA, spanning 45 bases read in frame from base 1. In this sample, this clone turned up a few times. Its recognized antigen is unknown. No per-base quality is available; no much larger clone lies one base away.

Sequenced material: peripheral blood. The sequence came from a woman aged 30 to 39 with acute or convalescent COVID-19. The chain is assembled from TRBV7-9 and TRBJ2-2, with no confidently assigned D gene. The nucleotide sequence is TGTGCCAGCAGCTTCTTCGACTTCGAGGCCGGGGAGCTGTTTTTT. It is translated as CASSFFDFEAGELFF. Full variable domain (CDR3 extended with the reference TRBV7-9 and TRBJ2-2 proteins): DTGVSQNPRHKITKRGQNVTFRCDPISEHNRLYWYRQTLGQGPEFLTYFQNEAQLEKSRLLSDRFSAERPKGSFSTLEIQRTEQGDSAMYLCASSFFDFEAGELFFGEGSRLTVL.